This TCR beta chain was identified during a study of cytomegalovirus exposure and HLA in healthy donors. With respect to this clone: Its antigen is as yet unknown.

The V and J ends lost 4 bases and 2 bases, in that order; junction bases with no gene match: 11. The CDR3 has 16 residues. Germline loops: CDR1 MNHEY, CDR2 SMNVEV (reference sequence). When sampled, the donors appeared nominally healthy, though they likely had unrecorded immune exposures. The PCR contained 60 Vbeta and 13 Jbeta primers. Some clones are missing from TCRdb's copy, which holds only in-frame ones; the method was immunoSEQ multiplex PCR. This table has approximately 300,000 clones, 80% appearing once. Findings of the study overall: Follow-up analysis later connected one missense variant in DCLRE1C with trimming of TCR beta V- and J-genes.

The sample taken for sequencing was PBMCs. This receptor was taken from a girl aged 2-10 years in good health and CMV-seronegative. This chain uses TRBV27 with TRBJ2-7, with 7 bases aligning to TRBD2. DNA for the CDR3: TGTGCCAGCAGTTCCCCAGGGTGGGAGGGCCCCTACGAGCAGTACTTC. This codes for CASSSPGWEGPYEQYF.